Sequencing of this T cell receptor (beta chain) was carried out in a study of cytomegalovirus exposure and HLA in healthy donors. 13 Jbeta primers and 60 Vbeta primers were used for the PCR. Assay: immunoSEQ multiplex PCR; the TCRdb copy retains only in-frame clones and omits some. This sample has 100,000 to 150,000 clones, with roughly 82% found just once. Study outcomes and limitations: It was likely that a cluster of highly shared sequence variants was a sequencing artifact. TCR beta V- and J-gene trimming, according to a later analysis, was linked to a missense DCLRE1C variant.

V dropped 2 bases and J dropped 10; count of bases not matched to a gene: 5. CDR1 is SQVTM, CDR2 ANQGSEA, per germline. The CDR3 extends over 12 amino acids. Comments on this clone: What it binds is unknown.

Sequencing input: PBMCs. This receptor was obtained from a man between 18 and 29 years old in good health and CMV-seropositive. The chain carries TRBV29-1 and TRBJ1-1; 9 bases agree with TRBD1. The chain's CDR3 is CSVETGGRGAFF. The CDR3 coding sequence is TGCAGCGTTGAAACAGGGGGCAGAGGAGCTTTCTTT.